Included here is one T cell receptor (beta chain) sequence, with context. Its matching antigen is unknown. Conversion of TCR transcripts into cDNA relied on 5'RACE template switching, which added a universal primer site and UMIs. TCRdb reprocessed the 5' RACE reads with MiXCR, giving one entry per CDR3 protein. The sample has roughly 320,000 distinct CDR3 sequences, around 11% seen once; the top ten hold 2.5% to 4%. The data were obtained in a study of T cells after yellow fever vaccination. Study background: When fractions had low cell numbers, they were prepared with SMART-Seq v4 Ultra Low Input.

Broader study findings: Most clones from primary vaccination were detected again post-booster (almost 98% CD4, roughly 91% CD8).

The sequencing here drew on CD4+ T cells sorted from PBMCs, taken 45 days after the yellow fever booster vaccination. The clonotype comes from a man between 18 and 29 years old who received the YFV17D yellow fever vaccine.

CDR3 residues: CSAPETGNNQPQHF. The CDR3 DNA reads TGCAGTGCTCCCGAGACAGGGAACAATCAGCCCCAGCATTTT. The V call is TRBV20-1, the J call TRBJ1-5; 7 positions match TRBD1. Germline CDR1 reads DFQATT; CDR2 reads SNEGSKA (reference sequence). Losses at the gene ends were 5 bases for V and 3 bases for J; bases not matched to a gene: 7. CDR3 length: 14 residues.